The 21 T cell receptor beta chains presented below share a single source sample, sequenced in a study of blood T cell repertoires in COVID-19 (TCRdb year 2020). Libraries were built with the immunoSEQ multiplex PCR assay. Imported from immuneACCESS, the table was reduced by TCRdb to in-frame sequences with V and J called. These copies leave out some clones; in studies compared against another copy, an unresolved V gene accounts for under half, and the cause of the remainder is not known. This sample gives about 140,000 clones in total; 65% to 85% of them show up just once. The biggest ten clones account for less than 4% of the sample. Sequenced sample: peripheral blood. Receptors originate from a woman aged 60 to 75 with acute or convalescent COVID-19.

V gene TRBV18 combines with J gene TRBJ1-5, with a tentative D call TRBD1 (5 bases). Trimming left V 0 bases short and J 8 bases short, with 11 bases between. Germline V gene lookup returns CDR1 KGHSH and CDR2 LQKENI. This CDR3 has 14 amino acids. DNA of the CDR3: TGTGCCAGCTCACCACCAAACTTAGGGGAGCCCCAGCATTTT. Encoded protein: CASSPPNLGEPQHF.

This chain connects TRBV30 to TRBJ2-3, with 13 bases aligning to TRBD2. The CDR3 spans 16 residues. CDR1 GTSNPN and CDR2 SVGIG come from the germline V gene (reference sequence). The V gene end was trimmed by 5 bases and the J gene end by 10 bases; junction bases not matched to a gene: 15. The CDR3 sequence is CAWSLGTSGARAPQYF. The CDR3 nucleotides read TGTGCCTGGTCCCTAGGGACTAGCGGGGCTAGAGCCCCGCAGTATTTT.

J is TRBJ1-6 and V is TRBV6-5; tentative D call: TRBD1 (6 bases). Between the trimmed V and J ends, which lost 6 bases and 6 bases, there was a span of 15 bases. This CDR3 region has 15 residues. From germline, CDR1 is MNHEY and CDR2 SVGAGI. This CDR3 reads CASRYTQGPNSPLHF. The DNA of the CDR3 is TGTGCCAGCAGATATACACAGGGACCTAATTCACCCCTCCACTTT.

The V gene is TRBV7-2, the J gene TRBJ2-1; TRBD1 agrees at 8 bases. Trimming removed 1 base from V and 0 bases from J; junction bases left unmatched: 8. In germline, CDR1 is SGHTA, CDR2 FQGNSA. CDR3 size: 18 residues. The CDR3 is CASSLVARGPSSYNEQFF. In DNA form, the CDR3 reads TGTGCCAGCAGCTTAGTTGCCAGGGGGCCGAGCTCCTACAATGAGCAGTTCTTC. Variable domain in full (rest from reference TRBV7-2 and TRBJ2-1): GAGVSQSPSNKVTEKGKDVELRCDPISGHTALYWYRQSLGQGLEFLIYFQGNSAPDKSGLPSDRFSAERTGGSVSTLTIQRTQQEDSAVYLCASSLVARGPSSYNEQFFGPGTRLTVL.

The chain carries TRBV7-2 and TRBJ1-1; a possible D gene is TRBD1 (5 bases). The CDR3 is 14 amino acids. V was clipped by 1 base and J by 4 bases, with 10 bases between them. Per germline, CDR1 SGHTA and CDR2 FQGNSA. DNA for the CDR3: TGTGCCAGCAGCTTAGTCGGGGGAGCCACTGAAGCTTTCTTT. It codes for CASSLVGGATEAFF.

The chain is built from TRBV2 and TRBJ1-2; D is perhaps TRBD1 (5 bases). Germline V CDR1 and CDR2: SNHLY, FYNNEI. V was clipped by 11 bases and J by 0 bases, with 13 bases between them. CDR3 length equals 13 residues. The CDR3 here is CALSGVANYGYTF. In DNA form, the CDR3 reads TGTGCCCTCTCGGGGGTAGCTAACTATGGCTACACCTTC.

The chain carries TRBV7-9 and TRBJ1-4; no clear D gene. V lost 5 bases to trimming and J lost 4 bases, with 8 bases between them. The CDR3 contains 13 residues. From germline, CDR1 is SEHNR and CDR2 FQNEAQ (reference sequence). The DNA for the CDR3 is TGTGCCAGCAGCCACAATATTAATGAAAAACTGTTTTTT. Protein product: CASSHNINEKLFF.

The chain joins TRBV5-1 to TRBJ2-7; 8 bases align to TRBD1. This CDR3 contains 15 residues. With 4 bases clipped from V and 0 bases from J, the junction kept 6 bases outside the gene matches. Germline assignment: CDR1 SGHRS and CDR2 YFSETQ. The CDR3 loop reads CASSPWTGSSYEQYF. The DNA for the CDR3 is TGCGCCAGCAGCCCCTGGACAGGGAGCTCCTACGAGCAGTACTTC.

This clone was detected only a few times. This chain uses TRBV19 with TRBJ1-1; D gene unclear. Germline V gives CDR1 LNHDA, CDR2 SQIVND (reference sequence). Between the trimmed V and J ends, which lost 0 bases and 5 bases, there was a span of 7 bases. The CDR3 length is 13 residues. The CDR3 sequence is CASSIDGETEAFF. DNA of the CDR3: TGTGCCAGTAGTATAGACGGGGAGACTGAAGCTTTCTTT.

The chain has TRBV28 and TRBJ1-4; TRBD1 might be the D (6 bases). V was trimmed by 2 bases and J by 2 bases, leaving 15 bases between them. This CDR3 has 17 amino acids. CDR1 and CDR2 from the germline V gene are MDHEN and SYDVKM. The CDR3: CASSLGAGDITNEKLFF. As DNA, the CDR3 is TGTGCCAGCAGTTTAGGGGCAGGGGATATCACTAATGAAAAACTGTTTTTT.

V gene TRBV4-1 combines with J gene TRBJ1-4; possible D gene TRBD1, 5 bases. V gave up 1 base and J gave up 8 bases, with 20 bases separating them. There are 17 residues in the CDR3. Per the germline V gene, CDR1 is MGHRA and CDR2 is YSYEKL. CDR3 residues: CASSQAPGWRGLEKLFF. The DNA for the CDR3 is TGCGCCAGCAGCCAAGCGCCAGGTTGGAGGGGCTTGGAAAAACTGTTTTTT.

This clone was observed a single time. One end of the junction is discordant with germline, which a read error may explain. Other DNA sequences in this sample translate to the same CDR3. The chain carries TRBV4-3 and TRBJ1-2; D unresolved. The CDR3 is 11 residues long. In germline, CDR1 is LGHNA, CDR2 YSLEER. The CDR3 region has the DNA TGCGCCAGCAGCCAAGGGAGAGGCTATACCTTC. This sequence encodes CASSQGRGYTF.

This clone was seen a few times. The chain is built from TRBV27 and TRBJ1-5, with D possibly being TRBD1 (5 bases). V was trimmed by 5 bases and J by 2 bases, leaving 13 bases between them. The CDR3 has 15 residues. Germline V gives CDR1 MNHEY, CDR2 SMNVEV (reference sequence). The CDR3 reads CASSPAWGGNQPQHF. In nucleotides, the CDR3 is TGTGCCAGCAGTCCAGCCTGGGGGGGCAATCAGCCCCAGCATTTT.

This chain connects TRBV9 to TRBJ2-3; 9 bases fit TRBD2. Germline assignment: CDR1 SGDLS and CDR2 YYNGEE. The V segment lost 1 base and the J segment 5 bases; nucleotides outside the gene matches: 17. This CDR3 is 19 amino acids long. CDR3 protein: CASSVPNGVVAGALDTQYF. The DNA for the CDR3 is TGTGCCAGCAGCGTACCCAACGGGGTGGTAGCGGGAGCGCTAGATACGCAGTATTTT.

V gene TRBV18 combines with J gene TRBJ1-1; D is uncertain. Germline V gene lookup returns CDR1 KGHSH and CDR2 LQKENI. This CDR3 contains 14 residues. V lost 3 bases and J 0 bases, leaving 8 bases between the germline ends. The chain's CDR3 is CASSPREVNTEAFF. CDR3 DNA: TGTGCCAGCTCACCTAGAGAGGTGAACACTGAAGCTTTCTTT.

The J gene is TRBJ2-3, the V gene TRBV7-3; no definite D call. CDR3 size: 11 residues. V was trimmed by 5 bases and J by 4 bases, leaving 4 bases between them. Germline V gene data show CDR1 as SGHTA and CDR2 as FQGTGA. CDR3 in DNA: TGTGCCAGCAGCCTAGCAGATACGCAGTATTTT. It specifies CASSLADTQYF. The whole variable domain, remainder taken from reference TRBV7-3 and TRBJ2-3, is GAGVSQTPSNKVTEKGKYVELRCDPISGHTALYWYRQSLGQGPEFLIYFQGTGAADDSGLPNDRFFAVRPEGSVSTLKIQRTERGDSAVYLCASSLADTQYFGPGTRLTVL.

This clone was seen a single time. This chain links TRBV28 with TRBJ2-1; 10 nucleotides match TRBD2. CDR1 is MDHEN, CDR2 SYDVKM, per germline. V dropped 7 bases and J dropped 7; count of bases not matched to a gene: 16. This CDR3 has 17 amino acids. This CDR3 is CASTTGGLAGESNEQFF. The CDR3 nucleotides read TGTGCCAGCACCACCGGTGGTCTAGCGGGAGAATCAAATGAGCAGTTCTTC.

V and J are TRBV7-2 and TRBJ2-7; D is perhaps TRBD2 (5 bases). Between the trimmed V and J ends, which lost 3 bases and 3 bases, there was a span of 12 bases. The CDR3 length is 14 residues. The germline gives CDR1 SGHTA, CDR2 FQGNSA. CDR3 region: CASSLDLTSYEQYF. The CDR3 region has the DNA TGTGCCAGCAGCTTGGACCTCACTAGCTACGAGCAGTACTTC.

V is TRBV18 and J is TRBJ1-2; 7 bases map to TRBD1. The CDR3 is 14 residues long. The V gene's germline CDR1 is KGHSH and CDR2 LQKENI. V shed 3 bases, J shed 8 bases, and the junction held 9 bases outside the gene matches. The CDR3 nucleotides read TGTGCCAGCTCACCCCGAGAGGGGGCATACGGCTACACCTTC. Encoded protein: CASSPREGAYGYTF.

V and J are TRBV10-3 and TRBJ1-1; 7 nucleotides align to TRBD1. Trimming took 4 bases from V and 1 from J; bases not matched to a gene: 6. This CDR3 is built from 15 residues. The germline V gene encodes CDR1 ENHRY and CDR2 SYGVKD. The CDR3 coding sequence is TGTGCCATCAGTGCCTCGGGACAGCAGAACACTGAAGCTTTCTTT. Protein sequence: CAISASGQQNTEAFF.

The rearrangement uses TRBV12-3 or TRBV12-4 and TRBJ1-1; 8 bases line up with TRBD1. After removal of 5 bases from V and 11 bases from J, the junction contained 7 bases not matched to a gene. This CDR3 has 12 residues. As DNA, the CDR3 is TGTGCCAGCAGTCAGGACAGGGTGAGGGCTTTCTTT. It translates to CASSQDRVRAFF.